A single sample is the source of the 20 T cell receptor beta chains below, sequenced in a study of memory CD4+ T cells and cytomegalovirus serostatus. The sort gate was single viable CD3+CD4+CD8-CD45RO+ cells for memory CD4+ T cells. Only in-frame clones appear in the TCRdb table, and some are missing; sequencing was by immunoSEQ multiplex PCR. The sample yields around 40,000 clones, around 78% seen once. The sample comprised memory CD4+ T cells from blood. The receptors stem from an adult in good health and CMV-seronegative.

The chain has TRBV25-1 and TRBJ1-4; tentatively, D is TRBD1 (6 bases). CDR1 is MGHDK, CDR2 SYGVNS, per germline. CDR3 length: 17 residues. The V and J ends lost 1 base and 2 bases respectively, with 14 bases between them. As DNA, the CDR3 is TGTGCCAGCAGTGAATTCGAAGGGGGGTCCACTAATGAAAAACTGTTTTTT. Its protein is CASSEFEGGSTNEKLFF.

This sequence joins TRBV5-1 and TRBJ2-7, with 9 bases aligning to TRBD1. Germline V gene lookup returns CDR1 SGHRS and CDR2 YFSETQ. The CDR3 extends over 16 amino acids. The V gene end was trimmed by 3 bases and the J gene end by 4 bases; junction bases not matched to a gene: 11. DNA of the CDR3: TGCGCCAGCAGCTCACCCCCTGGGGACAGGGCATACGAGCAGTACTTC. The encoded protein is CASSSPPGDRAYEQYF.

V is TRBV11-3 and J is TRBJ2-5; 9 bases line up with TRBD2. The CDR3 is made up of 15 amino acids. Unmatched junction bases numbered 7, after V lost 3 bases and J lost 5 bases. CDR1 is SGHNT, CDR2 YENEEA, per germline. CDR3 in amino acids: CASSLGSGGGETQYF. Here the CDR3 DNA reads TGTGCCAGCAGCTTGGGTAGCGGGGGTGGTGAGACCCAGTACTTC.

A remark on this clone: One end of the junction varies from germline; a read error may be responsible. V gene TRBV5-5 combines with J gene TRBJ2-2, with D tentatively TRBD1 (6 bases). Germline CDR1 and CDR2: SGHKS and YYEKEE (reference sequence). This CDR3 spans 14 amino acids. The CDR3 coding sequence is TGTGCCAGCGGGGGCGACAGGAACGCCGGGGAGCTGTTTTTT. Its protein is CASGGDRNAGELFF.

This clone was picked up a small number of times. Additional DNA sequences in this sample encode the identical CDR3. This chain links TRBV29-1 with TRBJ1-1; tentative D call: TRBD1 (6 bases). This CDR3 has 11 residues. The V gene's germline CDR1 is SQVTM and CDR2 ANQGSEA. Between the trimmed V and J ends, which lost 2 bases and 6 bases, there was a span of 7 bases. The CDR3 coding sequence is TGCAGCGTTGAAAGGGGGGCTGAAGCTTTCTTT. As protein: CSVERGAEAFF.

The V gene is TRBV11-3, the J gene TRBJ2-1, with TRBD2 identical over 7 bases. CDR1 is SGHNT, CDR2 YENEEA, per germline. This CDR3 is built from 14 residues. Trimming cost V 2 bases and J 4 bases; bases outside gene matches: 2. CDR3 DNA sequence: TGTGCCAGCAGCTTAAGCGGGGAGTACAATGAGCAGTTCTTC. Residues: CASSLSGEYNEQFF.

The V gene is TRBV6-5, the J gene TRBJ2-1, with D perhaps matching TRBD1 (6 bases). Trimming stripped 5 bases from V and 3 bases from J, with 8 bases between. The CDR3 is 13 amino acids. CDR1 is MNHEY and CDR2 is SVGAGI in the germline V gene. The CDR3 reads CASSRTDYNEQFF. Written as DNA, the CDR3 is TGTGCCAGCAGTCGGACAGACTACAATGAGCAGTTCTTC.

V gene TRBV25-1 combines with J gene TRBJ1-2; TRBD1 is a possible D gene (6 bases). The CDR3 sequence is 12 residues long. V was shortened by 3 bases and J by 6 bases, with 8 bases between the two germline ends. The germline V gene has CDR1 MGHDK and CDR2 SYGVNS. The DNA for the CDR3 is TGTGCCAGCAGTGAGCAGGGGAATGGCTACACCTTC. Translating gives CASSEQGNGYTF.

The sample holds a few counts of this clone. J is TRBJ1-2 and V is TRBV5-6; the D is unclear. The ends were cut back, 1 base at V and 1 base at J, with 5 bases in the middle. The CDR3 is 13 amino acids. In germline, CDR1 is SGHDT, CDR2 YYEEEE. This chain's CDR3 is CASSLRLNYGYTF. As DNA, the CDR3 is TGTGCCAGCAGCTTGAGACTTAACTATGGCTACACCTTC. Using reference TRBV5-6 and TRBJ1-2 for the parts outside the CDR3, the full variable domain is DAGVTQSPTHLIKTRGQQVTLRCSPKSGHDTVSWYQQALGQGPQFIFQYYEEEERQRGNFPDRFSGHQFPNYSSELNVNALLLGDSALYLCASSLRLNYGYTFGSGTRLTVV.

V gene TRBV19 combines with J gene TRBJ1-3; no reliable D call. Germline CDR1 is LNHDA and CDR2 is SQIVND (reference sequence). V was clipped by 1 base and J by 0 bases, with 7 bases between them. This CDR3 comprises 15 residues. The CDR3 loop is CASSIVSVSGNTIYF. For the CDR3, the DNA is TGTGCCAGTAGTATAGTATCGGTCTCTGGAAACACCATATATTTT.

The chain couples TRBV5-4 to TRBJ1-3, with D possibly being TRBD1 (5 bases). Trimming stripped 2 bases from V and 0 bases from J, with 18 bases between. Germline V gene lookup returns CDR1 SGHNT and CDR2 YYREEE (reference sequence). This CDR3 is built from 18 residues. CDR3 nucleotides: TGTGCCAGCAGCTTAACAGGCCTTGCCCTTACCTCTGGAAACACCATATATTTT. Translating gives CASSLTGLALTSGNTIYF.

The chain couples TRBV7-2 to TRBJ1-2, with D perhaps matching TRBD1 (6 bases). The V gene's germline CDR1 is SGHTA and CDR2 FQGNSA. V lost 3 bases to trimming and J lost 8 bases, with 16 bases between them. This CDR3 comprises 14 residues. DNA for the CDR3: TGTGCCAGCAGCTTTTCCCCGGACACAGGGGGCTACACCTTC. Its protein product is CASSFSPDTGGYTF.

V is TRBV18 and J is TRBJ1-4, with 7 bases that match TRBD1. Unmatched junction bases numbered 10, after V lost 3 bases and J lost 3 bases. CDR1 KGHSH and CDR2 LQKENI come from the germline V gene. This CDR3 is 17 amino acids long. The CDR3 bases are TGTGCCAGCTCACCCCGACAGGGACCTGCGGCTAATGAAAAACTGTTTTTT. Translated: CASSPRQGPAANEKLFF.

The chain has TRBV30 and TRBJ2-1, with D hard to call. CDR1 and CDR2 (germline): GTSNPN, SVGIG (reference sequence). This CDR3 region has 14 residues. The V end lost 0 bases, the J end lost 8 bases, and 14 bases lay between the germline ends. The CDR3 loop is CAWSVRLGIDEQFF. DNA of the CDR3: TGTGCCTGGAGTGTAAGGTTGGGGATCGATGAGCAGTTCTTC.

V and J are TRBV7-8 and TRBJ1-1; 9 positions match TRBD1. CDR3 length: 15 amino acids. J gave up 2 bases and V 5 bases, and 6 bases lay outside the gene matches. The V gene's germline CDR1 is SGHVS and CDR2 FQNEAQ. The CDR3 loop reads CASSVRTGANTEAFF. CDR3 coding DNA: TGTGCCAGCAGCGTACGGACAGGGGCCAACACTGAAGCTTTCTTT.

This chain links TRBV6-5 with TRBJ1-3; unclear D gene. Germline V gene lookup returns CDR1 MNHEY and CDR2 SVGAGI. Trimming took off 2 bases at V and 0 bases at J, with 8 bases between the two ends. This CDR3 has 15 amino acids. CDR3 coding DNA: TGTGCCAGCAGTTACGACCCTAGCTCTGGAAACACCATATATTTT. Translating it yields CASSYDPSSGNTIYF.

The chain employs TRBV5-1 and TRBJ1-6; D may be TRBD1 (5 bases). Trimming pared 5 bases from V and 8 bases from J, leaving 17 bases between. The CDR3 consists of 15 residues. CDR1 and CDR2 from the germline V gene are SGHRS and YFSETQ. The CDR3 is CASRRVPREDSPLHF. CDR3 bases: TGCGCCAGCAGACGAGTCCCCAGGGAGGATTCACCCCTCCACTTT.

The rearrangement joins TRBV25-1 to TRBJ2-7, with a tentative D call TRBD1 (5 bases). Germline CDR1 MGHDK, CDR2 SYGVNS. The ends were cut back, 3 bases at V and 7 bases at J, with 19 bases in the middle. This CDR3 has 15 amino acids. The CDR3 loop is CASSDSRQIGREQYF. CDR3 bases: TGTGCCAGCAGTGATAGTCGACAGATCGGTCGTGAGCAGTACTTC.

This chain joins TRBV15 and TRBJ1-5, with D unclear. The germline CDR1 and CDR2 sequences are LNHNV and YYDKDF (reference sequence). This CDR3 has 12 amino acids. V lost 0 bases to trimming and J lost 9 bases, with 6 bases between them. CDR3 residues: CATSREVGPQHF. The CDR3 region has the DNA TGTGCCACCAGCAGAGAGGTCGGGCCCCAGCATTTT.

J is TRBJ1-2 and V is TRBV7-9, with D perhaps matching TRBD1 (6 bases). Trimming left V 6 bases short and J 3 bases short, with 14 bases between. Per the germline V gene, CDR1 is SEHNR and CDR2 is FQNEAQ (reference sequence). This CDR3 is built from 14 residues. CDR3 loop: CASRRLGGDYGYTF. CDR3 nucleotides: TGTGCCAGCAGGCGACTAGGGGGAGACTATGGCTACACCTTC.